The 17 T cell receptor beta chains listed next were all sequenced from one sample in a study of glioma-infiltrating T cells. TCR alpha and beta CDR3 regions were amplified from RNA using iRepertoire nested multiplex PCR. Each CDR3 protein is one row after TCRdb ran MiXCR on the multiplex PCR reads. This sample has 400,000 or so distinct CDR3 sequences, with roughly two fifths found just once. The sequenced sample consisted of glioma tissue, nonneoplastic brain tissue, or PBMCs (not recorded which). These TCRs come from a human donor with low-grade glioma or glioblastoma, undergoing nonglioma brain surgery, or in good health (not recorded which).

The CDR3 is CASSATGEKLFF. The CDR3 DNA reads TGTGCCAGCAGCGCTACAGGCGAAAAACTGTTTTTT. This chain uses TRBV7-9 with TRBJ1-4, with a tentative D call TRBD1 (5 bases). This CDR3 spans 12 amino acids. Trimming left V 5 bases short and J 8 bases short, with 9 bases between. The germline gives CDR1 SEHNR, CDR2 FQNEAQ (reference sequence).

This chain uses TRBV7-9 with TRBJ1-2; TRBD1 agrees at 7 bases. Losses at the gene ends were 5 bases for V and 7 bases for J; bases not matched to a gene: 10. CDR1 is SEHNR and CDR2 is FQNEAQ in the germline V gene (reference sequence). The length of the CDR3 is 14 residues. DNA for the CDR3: TGTGCCAGCAGCCTTCAGTCGGACAGGCCTGGCTACACCTTC. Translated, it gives CASSLQSDRPGYTF.

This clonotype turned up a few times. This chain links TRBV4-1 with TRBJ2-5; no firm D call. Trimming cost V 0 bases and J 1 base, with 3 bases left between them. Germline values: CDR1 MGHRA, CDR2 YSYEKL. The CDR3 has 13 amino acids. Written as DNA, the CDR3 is TGCGCCAGCAGCCAAGAAGTCCAAGAGACCCAGTACTTC. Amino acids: CASSQEVQETQYF.

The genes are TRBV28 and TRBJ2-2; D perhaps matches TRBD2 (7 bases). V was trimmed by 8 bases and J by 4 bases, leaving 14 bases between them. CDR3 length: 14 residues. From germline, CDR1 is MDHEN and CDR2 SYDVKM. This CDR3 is CASRPGGVTGELFF. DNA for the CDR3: TGTGCCAGCCGTCCGGGGGGCGTCACCGGGGAGCTGTTTTTT.

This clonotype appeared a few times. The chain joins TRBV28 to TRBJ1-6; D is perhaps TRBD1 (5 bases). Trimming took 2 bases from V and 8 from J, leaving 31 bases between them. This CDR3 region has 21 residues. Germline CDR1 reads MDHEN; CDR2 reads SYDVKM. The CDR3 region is CASSLDNNPWTSGHMDSPLHF. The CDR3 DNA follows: TGTGCCAGCAGTTTAGATAACAATCCCTGGACGTCGGGGCATATGGATTCACCCCTCCACTTT. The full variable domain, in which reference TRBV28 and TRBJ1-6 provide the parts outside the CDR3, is DVKVTQSSRYLVKRTGEKVFLECVQDMDHENMFWYRQDPGLGLRLIYFSYDVKMKEKGDIPEGYSVSREKKERFSLILESASTNQTSMYLCASSLDNNPWTSGHMDSPLHFGNGTRLTVT.

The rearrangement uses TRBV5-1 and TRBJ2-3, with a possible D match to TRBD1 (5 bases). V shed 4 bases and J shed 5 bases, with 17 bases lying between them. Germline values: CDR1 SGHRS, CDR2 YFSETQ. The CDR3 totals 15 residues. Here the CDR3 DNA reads TGCGCCAGCAGCCAAGGGGATGCTCTGGTAGATACGCAGTATTTT. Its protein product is CASSQGDALVDTQYF. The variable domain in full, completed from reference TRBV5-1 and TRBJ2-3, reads KAGVTQTPRYLIKTRGQQVTLSCSPISGHRSVSWYQQTPGQGLQFLFEYFSETQRNKGNFPGRFSGRQFSNSRSEMNVSTLELGDSALYLCASSQGDALVDTQYFGPGTRLTVL.

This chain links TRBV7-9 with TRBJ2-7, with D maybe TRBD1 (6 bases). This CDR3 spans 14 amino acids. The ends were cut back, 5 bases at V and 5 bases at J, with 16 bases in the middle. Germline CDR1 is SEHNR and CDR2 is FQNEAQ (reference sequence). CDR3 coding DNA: TGTGCCAGCAGCCTACCGGACAGTGGGAACGAGCAGTACTTC. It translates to CASSLPDSGNEQYF.

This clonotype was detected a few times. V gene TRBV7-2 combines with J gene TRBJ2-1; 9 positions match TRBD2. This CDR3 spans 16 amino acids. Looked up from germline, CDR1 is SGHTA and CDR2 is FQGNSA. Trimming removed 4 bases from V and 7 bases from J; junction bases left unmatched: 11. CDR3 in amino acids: CASSSPSGMYLNEQFF. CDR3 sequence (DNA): TGTGCCAGCAGCTCGCCTAGCGGGATGTATTTGAATGAGCAGTTCTTC.

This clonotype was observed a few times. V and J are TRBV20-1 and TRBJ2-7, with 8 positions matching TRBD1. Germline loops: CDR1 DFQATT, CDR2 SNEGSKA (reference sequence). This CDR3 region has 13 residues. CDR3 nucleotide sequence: TGCATAATTAGGACAGGGAGCTCCTACGAGCAGTACTTC. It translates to CIIRTGSSYEQYF.

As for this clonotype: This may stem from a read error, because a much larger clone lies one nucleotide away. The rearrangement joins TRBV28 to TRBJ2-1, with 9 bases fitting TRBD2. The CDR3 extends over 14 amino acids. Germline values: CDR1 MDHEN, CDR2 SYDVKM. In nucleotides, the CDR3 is TGTGCCAGCAAACTAGCGGGCTCCTACAATGAGAAGTTCTTC. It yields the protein CASKLAGSYNEKFF.

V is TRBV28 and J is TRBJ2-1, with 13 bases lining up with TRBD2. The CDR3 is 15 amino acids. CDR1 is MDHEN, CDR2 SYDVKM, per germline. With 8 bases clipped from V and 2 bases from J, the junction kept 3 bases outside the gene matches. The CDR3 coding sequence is TGTGCCAGCTTCGGGACTAGCGGGACCTACAATGAGCAGTTCTTC. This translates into CASFGTSGTYNEQFF.

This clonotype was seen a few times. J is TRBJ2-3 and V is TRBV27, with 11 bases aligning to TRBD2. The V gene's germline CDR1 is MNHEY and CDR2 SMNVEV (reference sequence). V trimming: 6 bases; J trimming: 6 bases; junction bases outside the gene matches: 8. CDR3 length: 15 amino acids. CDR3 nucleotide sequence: TGTGCCAGCAGGCGTACTAGCGGGGGTCAGGATACGCAGTATTTT. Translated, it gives CASRRTSGGQDTQYF.

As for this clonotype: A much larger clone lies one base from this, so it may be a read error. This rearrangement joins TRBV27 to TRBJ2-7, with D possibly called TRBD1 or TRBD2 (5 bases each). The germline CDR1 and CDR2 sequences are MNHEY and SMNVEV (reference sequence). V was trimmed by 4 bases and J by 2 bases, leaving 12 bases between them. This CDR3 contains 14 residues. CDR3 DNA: TGTGCCAGCAGTTCCCGGGACGGCCCCTACGAGCAGTACTTC. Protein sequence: CASSSRDGPYEQYF.

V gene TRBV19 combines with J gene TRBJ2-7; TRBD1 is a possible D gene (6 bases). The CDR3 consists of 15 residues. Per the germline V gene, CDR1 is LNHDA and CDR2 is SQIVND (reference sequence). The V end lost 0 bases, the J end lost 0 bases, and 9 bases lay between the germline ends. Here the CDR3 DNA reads TGTGCCAGTAGTATAGATCCGGGACACTCCTACGAGCAGTACTTC. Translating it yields CASSIDPGHSYEQYF.

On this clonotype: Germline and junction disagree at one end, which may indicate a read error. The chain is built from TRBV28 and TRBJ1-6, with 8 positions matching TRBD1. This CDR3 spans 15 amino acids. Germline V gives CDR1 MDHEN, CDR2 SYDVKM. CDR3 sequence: CAGSLTGQGASPLHF. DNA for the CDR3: TGTGCCGGCAGTTTAACGGGTCAGGGGGCTTCACCCCTCCACTTT. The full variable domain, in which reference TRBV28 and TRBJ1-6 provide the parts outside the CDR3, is DVKVTQSSRYLVKRTGEKVFLECVQDMDHENMFWYRQDPGLGLRLIYFSYDVKMKEKGDIPEGYSVSREKKERFSLILESASTNQTSMYLCAGSLTGQGASPLHFGNGTRLTVT.

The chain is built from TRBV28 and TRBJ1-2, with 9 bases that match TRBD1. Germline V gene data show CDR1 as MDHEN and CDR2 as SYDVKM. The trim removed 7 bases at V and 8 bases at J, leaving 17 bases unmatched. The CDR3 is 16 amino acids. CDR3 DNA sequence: TGTGCCAGCAACCCACCGGGACAGGGAATTGTATACGGCTACACCTTC. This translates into CASNPPGQGIVYGYTF.

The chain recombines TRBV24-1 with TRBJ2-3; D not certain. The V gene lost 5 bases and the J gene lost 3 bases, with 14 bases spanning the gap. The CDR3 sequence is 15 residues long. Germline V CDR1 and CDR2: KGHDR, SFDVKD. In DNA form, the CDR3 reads TGTGCCACCAGTGGAACTCCCACCGGAACAGATACGCAGTATTTT. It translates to CATSGTPTGTDTQYF.